Sequencing of this T cell receptor (beta chain) was carried out in a study of T cell responses to AZD1222 COVID-19 vaccine. The study, taken as a whole, reports: Close to half of all spike-specific TCRs reportedly target regions of the variants that are unmutated. Once two AZD1222 doses were given, Spike-specific TCR breadth and depth went up.

Concerning this clone itself: The target antigen is unknown.

The V gene's germline CDR1 is SEHNR and CDR2 FQNEAQ (reference sequence). V was pared by 3 bases and J by 4 bases, with 12 bases between. The CDR3 is 15 residues long. The data were produced by immunoSEQ multiplex PCR, yet TCRdb's version contains in-frame clones alone and is incomplete. The sample has about 120,000 clones; over 75% are singletons. The sequence was obtained from an adult in good health. V usage is TRBV7-9 and J usage is TRBJ1-4; tentative D call: TRBD1 (5 bases). This material consisted of peripheral blood, taken on day 0 of MenACWY control vaccination. CDR3 bases: TGTGCCAGCAGCTTGCTAACAGGAAGTAATGAAAAACTGTTTTTT. This codes for CASSLLTGSNEKLFF.